This entry concerns a single T cell receptor (beta chain). This record belongs to a study of Graves' ophthalmopathy and Graves' hyperthyroidism. The CDR3 has 16 amino acids. Germline V gene sequence: CDR1 SGHVS, CDR2 FQNEAQ. V dropped 2 bases and J dropped 4 bases, with 12 bases sitting between them. A duration under 3 months, NOSPECS ≥4, CAS ≥3 and moderate-to-severe activity characterized the donors with ophthalmopathy. The authors amplified TCR beta CDR3 regions from RNA transcripts. HTBI primers were employed in first-round RT-PCR, then a second-round multiplex PCR followed. TCRdb ran MiXCR on the multiplex PCR reads and lists one entry per CDR3 protein. The top ten clones hold roughly 9.8% of a sample with approximately 460,000 distinct CDR3 sequences, approximately 15% of them seen once.

The receptor comes from a woman aged 25 to 45 with Graves' ophthalmopathy. The sample consisted of blood. The chain recombines TRBV7-8 with TRBJ1-6, with D tentatively TRBD1 (5 bases). CDR3 sequence (DNA): TGTGCCAGCAGCTTAACGACAGCGCCTTATAATTCACCCCTCCACTTT. It translates to CASSLTTAPYNSPLHF. Full variable domain (rest looked up from reference TRBV7-8 and TRBJ1-6): GAGVSQSPRYKVAKRGQDVALRCDPISGHVSLFWYQQALGQGPEFLTYFQNEAQLDKSGLPSDRFFAERPEGSVSTLKIQRTQQEDSAVYLCASSLTTAPYNSPLHFGNGTRLTVT.